Listed below are T cell receptor beta chains from one sample, sequenced in a study of beta chain features in type 1 diabetes. Data came from immunoSEQ multiplex PCR; TCRdb stores just in-frame clones and leaves some out. In the table there are around 250,000 clones, 25% to 30% of which are singletons. The sequencing sample was made of central memory CD4+ T cells from blood. These receptors were obtained from a man under 40 in good health. Both conserved end residues are part of each CDR3. The D gene is left open where the match is weak. Rows may omit the clone size; those that give it use once, few, many or a size class.

D: .; J: TRBJ1-2; V: TRBV29-1; size: .; CDR3: CSVVKQGNYGYTF; DNA: TGCAGCGTTGTTAAGCAAGGGAACTATGGCTACACCTTC
D: .; J: TRBJ2-5; V: TRBV27; size: many; CDR3: CASSSDQGRGTQYF; DNA: TGTGCCAGCAGTTCCGACCAGGGGCGCGGGACCCAGTACTTC
D: .; J: TRBJ1-6; V: TRBV30; size: few; CDR3: CAWSLWQGNSPLHF; DNA: TGTGCCTGGAGTCTCTGGCAGGGCAATTCACCCCTCCACTTT
D: .; J: TRBJ2-1; V: TRBV10-1; size: .; CDR3: CASSKVSYNEQFF; DNA: TGCGCCAGCAGTAAGGTATCCTACAATGAGCAGTTCTTC
D: TRBD1; J: TRBJ2-7; V: TRBV12-5; size: .; CDR3: CASGPGTGIYEQYF; DNA: TGTGCTAGTGGTCCGGGGACAGGGATTTACGAGCAGTACTTC
D: .; J: TRBJ2-7; V: TRBV6-6; size: .; CDR3: CASSSDSERDYEQYF; DNA: TGTGCCAGCAGTTCGGACTCGGAGAGGGATTACGAGCAGTACTTC
D: .; J: TRBJ2-3; V: TRBV4-3; size: .; CDR3: CASSQDRRGGDTQYF; DNA: TGCGCCAGCAGCCAAGATCGGCGGGGCGGGGATACGCAGTATTTT
D: .; J: TRBJ2-1; V: TRBV9; size: .; CDR3: CASSTLRGDEQFF; DNA: TGTGCCAGCAGCACCCTCAGGGGGGATGAGCAGTTCTTC
D: TRBD1; J: TRBJ2-3; V: TRBV30; size: .; CDR3: CAWSGQGVTDTQYF; DNA: TGTGCCTGGAGCGGACAGGGTGTAACAGATACGCAGTATTTT
D: .; J: TRBJ2-7; V: TRBV18; size: .; CDR3: CASSPGQTTYEQYF; DNA: TGTGCCAGCTCACCAGGACAGACTACCTACGAGCAGTACTTC
D: .; J: TRBJ2-3; V: TRBV12-5; size: many; CDR3: CASGFPGYSDTQYF; DNA: TGTGCTAGTGGTTTCCCGGGATACTCAGATACGCAGTATTTT
D: .; J: TRBJ1-2; V: TRBV25-1; size: .; CDR3: CATSFGPYGYTF; DNA: TGTGCCACGAGCTTTGGCCCCTATGGCTACACCTTC
D: TRBD2; J: TRBJ2-7; V: TRBV5-1; size: few; CDR3: CASSSPGGTSGRMDEQYF; DNA: TGCGCCAGCAGCTCCCCCGGTGGGACTAGCGGGAGGATGGACGAGCAGTACTTC
D: .; J: TRBJ2-2; V: TRBV5-4; size: .; CDR3: CASSPRDGQYTGELFF; DNA: TGTGCCAGCAGCCCCAGGGACGGACAATACACCGGGGAGCTGTTTTTT
D: .; J: TRBJ1-1; V: TRBV30; size: .; CDR3: CAWSVLVTEAFF; DNA: TGTGCCTGGAGTGTACTGGTCACTGAAGCTTTCTTT
D: TRBD1; J: TRBJ2-1; V: TRBV7-2; size: few; CDR3: CASSEGQGSGEQFF; DNA: TGTGCCAGCAGCGAGGGACAGGGGAGCGGTGAGCAGTTCTTC
D: .; J: TRBJ2-3; V: TRBV18; size: few; CDR3: CASSQPGLDTQYF; DNA: TGTGCCAGCTCACAGCCGGGACTAGATACGCAGTATTTT
D: .; J: TRBJ2-3; V: TRBV18; size: .; CDR3: CASQSTDTQYF; DNA: TGTGCCAGCCAAAGCACAGATACGCAGTATTTT
D: .; J: TRBJ1-1; V: TRBV9; size: .; CDR3: CASSALTNEQAFF; DNA: TGTGCCAGCAGCGCCCTTACAAACGAGCAAGCTTTCTTT
D: TRBD1; J: TRBJ2-7; V: TRBV4-3; size: .; CDR3: CASSQHRDRSIYEQYF; DNA: TGCGCCAGCAGCCAACACCGGGACAGGTCTATCTACGAGCAGTACTTC
D: .; J: TRBJ2-7; V: TRBV7-9; size: few; CDR3: CASSLVQGSHEQYF; DNA: TGTGCCAGCAGCTTAGTCCAGGGTTCCCACGAGCAGTACTTC
D: TRBD1; J: TRBJ2-4; V: TRBV6-5; size: few; CDR3: CASRPTYRGKNIQYF; DNA: TGTGCCAGCCGTCCAACATACAGGGGAAAGAACATTCAGTACTTC
D: .; J: TRBJ1-2; V: TRBV7-2; size: .; CDR3: CASSNTGPYGYTF; DNA: TGTGCCAGCAGCAACACAGGACCCTATGGCTACACCTTC
D: .; J: TRBJ2-3; V: TRBV6-5; size: .; CDR3: CASSRSTGRDTQYF; DNA: TGTGCCAGCAGTCGATCAACGGGGCGGGATACGCAGTATTTT
D: TRBD1; J: TRBJ2-1; V: TRBV29-1; size: .; CDR3: CSLRDRGSYNEQFF; DNA: TGCAGCCTTAGGGACAGGGGGTCCTACAATGAGCAGTTCTTC
D: .; J: TRBJ2-3; V: TRBV5-1; size: few; CDR3: CASSLRADTQYF; DNA: TGCGCCAGCAGCTTAAGGGCAGATACGCAGTATTTT
D: TRBD2; J: TRBJ2-5; V: TRBV5-1; size: many; CDR3: CASSPGTSPQWETQYF; DNA: TGCGCCAGCAGCCCCGGGACTAGCCCCCAGTGGGAGACCCAGTACTTC
D: TRBD2; J: TRBJ2-1; V: TRBV4-1; size: .; CDR3: CASSSQREIFDEQFF; DNA: TGCGCCAGCAGCTCCCAGCGGGAGATCTTCGATGAGCAGTTCTTC
D: .; J: TRBJ2-1; V: TRBV10-3; size: .; CDR3: CASSYSLGGEQFF; DNA: TGTGCCAGCAGTTACTCGTTGGGGGGTGAGCAGTTCTTC
D: .; J: TRBJ2-5; V: TRBV2; size: .; CDR3: CASSRTLGQETQYF; DNA: TGTGCCAGCAGTAGGACCTTGGGCCAAGAGACCCAGTACTTC
D: TRBD2; J: TRBJ2-2; V: TRBV30; size: few; CDR3: CTQTSGLHTGELFF; DNA: TGTACGCAGACTAGCGGGCTGCATACCGGGGAGCTGTTTTTT
D: TRBD1; J: TRBJ2-4; V: TRBV30; size: .; CDR3: CAWARRGRAKNIQYF; DNA: TGTGCCTGGGCCCGCAGGGGGCGAGCCAAAAACATTCAGTACTTC
D: .; J: TRBJ2-7; V: TRBV23-1; size: few; CDR3: CASSQSGCGQPNYEQYF; DNA: TGCGCCAGCAGTCAATCGGGTTGCGGACAGCCCAACTACGAGCAGTACTTC
D: .; J: TRBJ2-5; V: TRBV25-1; size: few; CDR3: CASSEYGEQYF; DNA: TGTGCCAGCAGTGAATACGGTGAGCAGTACTTC
D: .; J: TRBJ2-5; V: TRBV28; size: .; CDR3: CASSSGPWETQYF; DNA: TGTGCCAGCAGTTCCGGGCCGTGGGAGACCCAGTACTTC
D: TRBD1; J: TRBJ1-2; V: TRBV29-1; size: .; CDR3: CSVSQGAGGYTF; DNA: TGCAGCGTCTCGCAGGGGGCCGGTGGCTACACCTTC
D: .; J: TRBJ1-2; V: TRBV29-1; size: .; CDR3: CSVDRDYGYTF; DNA: TGCAGCGTCGACAGAGACTATGGCTACACCTTC
D: .; J: TRBJ2-5; V: TRBV29-1; size: few; CDR3: CSVTGKETQYF; DNA: TGCAGCGTTACAGGGAAAGAGACCCAGTACTTC
D: TRBD2; J: TRBJ2-1; V: TRBV7-9; size: .; CDR3: CASSSGLAALSNEQFF; DNA: TGTGCCAGCAGCTCGGGACTAGCGGCTCTCTCGAATGAGCAGTTCTTC
D: .; J: TRBJ1-2; V: TRBV28; size: .; CDR3: CASSTTGNDGYTF; DNA: TGTGCCAGCAGTACCACAGGGAATGATGGCTACACCTTC
D: .; J: TRBJ2-2; V: TRBV7-2; size: .; CDR3: CASSSPGPGELFF; DNA: TGTGCCAGCAGCTCTCCAGGCCCCGGGGAGCTGTTTTTT
D: .; J: TRBJ2-2; V: TRBV18; size: few; CDR3: CASSQGTNTGELFF; DNA: TGTGCCAGCTCCCAGGGTACGAACACCGGGGAGCTGTTTTTT
D: TRBD2; J: TRBJ2-1; V: TRBV2; size: few; CDR3: CASSEGTSGRGEQFF; DNA: TGTGCCAGCAGTGAAGGGACTAGCGGGAGGGGTGAGCAGTTCTTC
D: .; J: TRBJ2-7; V: TRBV7-9; size: few; CDR3: CASSFEGSKYF; DNA: TGTGCCAGCAGCTTTGAAGGGTCCAAGTACTTC
D: .; J: TRBJ2-1; V: TRBV7-9; size: many; CDR3: CASSTRTESGEQFF; DNA: TGTGCCAGCAGCACCCGTACTGAAAGCGGGGAGCAGTTCTTC
D: .; J: TRBJ1-5; V: TRBV7-2; size: .; CDR3: CASSSAAYSNQPQHF; DNA: TGTGCCAGCAGCTCCGCGGCATATAGCAATCAGCCCCAGCATTTT
D: .; J: TRBJ1-1; V: TRBV29-1; size: .; CDR3: CSVDRGTEAFF; DNA: TGCAGCGTTGACAGGGGCACTGAAGCTTTCTTT
D: .; J: TRBJ2-3; V: TRBV13; size: many; CDR3: CASSRWGGTDTQYF; DNA: TGTGCCAGCAGCCGATGGGGGGGCACAGATACGCAGTATTTT
D: TRBD1; J: TRBJ2-4; V: TRBV5-4; size: .; CDR3: CASSSITGGSKNIQYF; DNA: TGTGCCAGCAGCTCAATAACAGGGGGGTCCAAAAACATTCAGTACTTC
D: .; J: TRBJ1-1; V: TRBV5-1; size: .; CDR3: CASSPGFAGGTNTEAFF; DNA: TGCGCCAGCAGCCCCGGGTTCGCGGGAGGCACGAACACTGAAGCTTTCTTT
D: TRBD2; J: TRBJ2-5; V: TRBV9; size: .; CDR3: CASAREAGETQYF; DNA: TGTGCCAGTGCGCGGGAGGCCGGGGAGACCCAGTACTTC
D: .; J: TRBJ2-3; V: TRBV9; size: .; CDR3: CASSVVAAKGEDTQYF; DNA: TGTGCCAGCAGCGTAGTAGCGGCTAAAGGAGAAGATACGCAGTATTTT
D: .; J: TRBJ1-2; V: TRBV2; size: .; CDR3: CASSAAGSDYGYTF; DNA: TGTGCCAGCAGTGCGGCAGGGTCCGACTATGGCTACACCTTC
D: TRBD1; J: TRBJ1-6; V: TRBV18; size: .; CDR3: CASSNAGGWDSPLHF; DNA: TGTGCCAGCTCAAACGCAGGGGGATGGGATTCACCCCTCCACTTT